This is a list of T cell receptor beta chains from one sample in a study of T-cell reconstitution after alpha-beta-depleted transplantation in children. TCRdb called the PCR reads again in MiXCR, with one record for every CDR3 protein. The table records roughly 160,000 distinct CDR3 sequences, around 10% of them present only once. The specimen comprised PBMCs, sampled before TCRalphabeta/CD19-depleted stem cell transplant. Source of these receptors: a boy between 2 and 10 years old with acute myeloid leukemia, due to receive a stem cell transplant. Both conserved end residues are part of each CDR3. A D gene is named only where the DNA matches it firmly. Where a row states a size, it is once, few, many or the class of an expanded clone; other rows omit it.

j_call cdr3_length d_call v_call clone_size cdr3_aa
TRBJ2-7 15 NA TRBV7-8 many CASSLAGNDFYEQYF
TRBJ1-4 15 NA TRBV6-1 many CASSGSGDLTKKLFF
TRBJ2-2 16 TRBD1 TRBV20-1 many CSARDLGQGEAGELFF
TRBJ2-1 18 TRBD2 TRBV5-7 few CASSLYLPTPSGSGEQFF
TRBJ2-1 17 TRBD2 TRBV7-6 many CASSLGTSGQSYNEQFF
TRBJ2-3 12 NA TRBV4-1 many CASSQETDTQYF
TRBJ2-1 15 NA TRBV9 many CASSFRDSPYNEQFF
TRBJ2-3 16 TRBD2 TRBV10-1 NA CATMWPLAGDTDTQYF
TRBJ1-2 14 TRBD1 TRBV20-1 many CSAREVTGNYGYTF
TRBJ2-3 15 NA TRBV5-5 many CASSLALRSTDTQYF
TRBJ2-3 16 TRBD2 TRBV10-3 many CAISESVAGAADTQYF
TRBJ1-5 16 TRBD1 TRBV25-1 many CASSETGTGPYQPQHF
TRBJ2-2 14 TRBD1 TRBV27 many CASSLYRGRGELFF
TRBJ1-1 15 NA TRBV20-1 many CSASREPPVNTEAFF
TRBJ2-1 15 NA TRBV3-1 many CASSHSGQGINEQFF
TRBJ1-1 14 TRBD1 TRBV18 many CASSEGAQKTEAFF
TRBJ1-4 16 NA TRBV7-2 many CASSLWGRVENEKLFF
TRBJ2-2 16 TRBD2 TRBV3-1 many CASRPTSGGSTGELFF
TRBJ2-5 13 NA TRBV15 many CATSYEFQETQYF
TRBJ2-2 14 NA TRBV19 NA CASRLLGSTGELFF
TRBJ2-5 15 NA TRBV7-9 many CASSWRPGRQETQYF
TRBJ2-1 16 TRBD1 TRBV12-3/TRBV12-4 many CASSSSGTGTYNEQFF
TRBJ2-3 16 TRBD1 TRBV10-3 many CAINSNRGQFLNTQYF
TRBJ2-3 14 NA TRBV5-6 many CASRPTSGADTQYF
TRBJ2-1 14 NA TRBV30 many CAWGTKAGFDEQFF
TRBJ1-1 12 NA TRBV28 many CASRDMNTEAFF
TRBJ1-2 12 NA TRBV30 NA CAWSTTIHGYTF
TRBJ1-1 16 NA TRBV19 NA CASSKGMGQENTEAFF
TRBJ2-3 13 NA TRBV7-2 many CASSFGMTDTQYF
TRBJ2-5 14 TRBD1 TRBV5-1 many CASPDRAGQETQYF
TRBJ1-1 17 NA TRBV10-3 many CAIRSHRGGGVRTEAFF
TRBJ2-1 15 TRBD2 TRBV27 many CASRRGRLASNEQFF
TRBJ2-1 15 NA TRBV7-3 many CASSLNPSSYNEQFF
TRBJ2-7 13 TRBD1 TRBV5-1 many CASSRGQPYEQYF
TRBJ1-1 16 NA TRBV6-5 many CASSYSTWAAEAEAFF
TRBJ1-1 14 TRBD1 TRBV20-1 many CSAIEFQGATEAFF
TRBJ1-1 13 NA TRBV27 many CASRRGSITEAFF
TRBJ2-3 15 TRBD1 TRBV12-3/TRBV12-4 NA CASSPKPGGRDTQYF
TRBJ2-7 15 NA TRBV4-2 many CASSPELGLTYEQYF
TRBJ2-2 15 NA TRBV24-1 many CATSVDGRSAGELFF
TRBJ1-3 14 NA TRBV12-3/TRBV12-4 many CASSFRGIGNTIYF
TRBJ2-1 15 TRBD2 TRBV7-2 many CASSFNYGGADEQFF
TRBJ1-6 15 NA TRBV6-1 many CASSGEKGYNSPLHF
TRBJ2-1 13 TRBD1 TRBV4-1 NA CASSQDRVNEQFF
TRBJ2-2 15 NA TRBV9 many CASREGLRNTGELFF
TRBJ2-7 14 NA TRBV4-1 many CASSQAQRPYEQYF
TRBJ1-2 13 NA TRBV20-1 many CSARDPQAGGYTF
TRBJ2-3 13 NA TRBV20-1 many CSARGVTVDTQYF
TRBJ2-1 15 NA TRBV5-1 many CASCVSPNFYNEQFF
TRBJ1-1 18 TRBD1 TRBV28 many CASSYPDTGGDMNTEAFF
TRBJ2-1 15 NA TRBV7-2 NA CASSLVGQGESEQFF
TRBJ2-3 13 NA TRBV12-3/TRBV12-4 many CASSYTDTDTQYF
TRBJ2-1 16 NA TRBV9 NA CASSVGFASSYNGQFF
TRBJ1-1 14 NA TRBV4-2 NA CASSQDIRNTEAFF
TRBJ1-6 16 NA TRBV10-3 many CAISPDRAVKLSPLHF
TRBJ1-2 12 NA TRBV29-1 many CSLWDGPRGYTF
TRBJ2-3 15 TRBD2 TRBV7-2 many CASSFISGFTDTQYF
TRBJ1-2 12 NA TRBV19 NA CASKGFNYGYTF